The T cell receptor beta chain described here comes from a study of CD8+CD57+ T cells in acquired aplastic anemia. Study summary: Sorted CD4+ and CD8+ cells yielded DNA averaging approximately 3 ug.

Sequencing involved patients with CD8+CD57+ cell expansion previously shown by flow cytometry. TCR beta VDJ and CDR3 profiling used genomic DNA as template. TCRdb re-analysed the reads in MiXCR, keeping a single row per CDR3 protein. The sample yields approximately 180,000 distinct CDR3 sequences, around 48% seen once. The CDR3 totals 15 residues. The junction had 4 bases not matched to a gene; V was cut back by 5 bases and J by 4 bases. The germline V gene has CDR1 SGHAT and CDR2 FQNNGV. This clonotype has at least ten counts. This clonotype originated in a human donor with aplastic anemia. Sequencing used sorted CD4+, CD8+, or CD8+CD57+ T cells (not recorded which) from PBMCs. The chain employs TRBV11-2 and TRBJ2-1; 11 bases map to TRBD2. CDR3 in DNA: TGTGCCAGCAGCCGTAGCGGGAGGGATTACAATGAGCAGTTCTTC. It codes for CASSRSGRDYNEQFF.